This T cell receptor (beta chain) was profiled in a study of blood T cell repertoires in COVID-19. The CDR3 is 16 residues long. Germline CDR1 reads MNHEY; CDR2 reads SMNVEV (reference sequence). V was trimmed by 6 bases and J by 1 base, leaving 18 bases between them. Repertoires were generated with immunoSEQ multiplex PCR, while TCRdb's copy carries only in-frame clones and drops some. The profile shows about 45,000 clones, about four fifths of them singletons. The V gene is TRBV27, the J gene TRBJ1-1; D is uncertain. The sequenced sample was peripheral blood. This clonotype originated in a woman aged 80 or older with acute or convalescent COVID-19. CDR3 nucleotides: TGTGCCAGCAGCCCCCCCTACTTTTCAAGGAACACTGAAGCTTTCTTT. Protein: CASSPPYFSRNTEAFF.